The source of this T cell receptor beta chain is a study of CD8+CD57+ T cells in acquired aplastic anemia. Investigators profiled TCR beta VDJ and CDR3 from genomic DNA template. TCRdb passed the reads through MiXCR, listing each CDR3 protein once. Among approximately 300,000 distinct CDR3 sequences listed, 56% were seen once. Patients chosen for sequencing had CD8+CD57+ cells that had expanded, as shown by flow cytometry. Patients were untreated when blood was sampled. The CDR3 is made up of 14 amino acids. V lost 5 bases and J lost 0, with 11 bases in between. Per germline, CDR1 SGHTS and CDR2 YDEGEE. This clonotype has just a few counts.

The chain recombines TRBV5-8 with TRBJ1-2; D ambiguous. Material: sorted CD4+, CD8+, or CD8+CD57+ T cells (not recorded which) from PBMCs. The sequence derives from a human donor with aplastic anemia. The DNA of the CDR3 is TGTGCCAGCAGAAAGAGGTTCGCTAACTATGGCTACACCTTC. It yields the protein CASRKRFANYGYTF.